The rows below give T cell receptor beta chains drawn from one sample of a study of blood T cell repertoires in COVID-19. Using immunoSEQ multiplex PCR, the repertoire was profiled, and TCRdb retains in-frame clones only, with some absent. The sample lists tens of thousands of clones, under 70% seen once, with 7.5% to 9% in the top ten. Specimen: peripheral blood. These receptors originate from a woman in her 70s with acute or convalescent COVID-19. Each CDR3 is given with its conserved first and last residue.

V	length	J	CDR3
TRBV6-2/TRBV6-3	15	TRBJ2-2	CASSKTGGNTGELFF
TRBV4-2	15	TRBJ2-7	CASSQALGVGYEQYF
TRBV6-5	13	TRBJ2-3	CAGEGGSTDTQYF
TRBV19	13	TRBJ1-2	CARGREGGGGYTF
TRBV7-9	12	TRBJ2-3	CASSFSLDTQYF
TRBV5-8	16	TRBJ2-2	CASSMTGQGGTGELFF
TRBV13	15	TRBJ1-1	CASSLRGAGDTEAFF
TRBV13	15	TRBJ2-5	CASSLGRAVQETQYF
TRBV5-1	16	TRBJ2-5	CASSPGLAGVQETQYF
TRBV19	14	TRBJ1-1	CASSRAGQVEEAFF